One and the same sample provided the 7 T cell receptor beta chains below, sequenced in a study of blood T cells in healthy people across ages. The use of a sample-barcoded 5' primer and a J-beta primer mix characterized a second PCR of roughly 6 to 11 cycles. MiXCR, applied by TCRdb to the 5' RACE reads, yields one record per CDR3 protein. The sample consists of over a million distinct CDR3 sequences, around 59% of them appearing once. The sequencing sample was made of blood. The receptors originated from a man between 18 and 35 years old in good health.

The rearrangement links TRBV28 to TRBJ1-5; D is unresolved. Between the trimmed V and J ends, which lost 5 bases and 5 bases, there was a span of 16 bases. CDR1 and CDR2 (germline): MDHEN, SYDVKM. The CDR3 runs to 15 residues. The CDR3 nucleotides are TGTGCCAGCAGTGCCCAACTCCATGGGGATCAGCCCCAGCATTTT. It encodes CASSAQLHGDQPQHF.

As DNA, the CDR3 is TGTGCCAGCAGACAACGCATAACAGGGGCTCTGAACAATGAGCAGTTCTTC. It is translated as CASRQRITGALNNEQFF. The gene calls are TRBV5-6 and TRBJ2-1; 7 bases line up with TRBD1. In germline, CDR1 is SGHDT, CDR2 YYEEEE. This CDR3 is built from 17 residues. Trimming removed 5 bases from V and 5 bases from J; junction bases left unmatched: 16. Based on the CDR3 plus reference TRBV5-6 and TRBJ2-1, the full variable domain is DAGVTQSPTHLIKTRGQQVTLRCSPKSGHDTVSWYQQALGQGPQFIFQYYEEEERQRGNFPDRFSGHQFPNYSSELNVNALLLGDSALYLCASRQRITGALNNEQFFGPGTRLTVL.

This clonotype was seen a single time. The chain couples TRBV7-2 to TRBJ1-5; D ambiguous. Germline CDR1 reads SGHTA; CDR2 reads FQGNSA. This CDR3 has 15 residues. Trimming pared 5 bases from V and 0 bases from J, leaving 11 bases between. Here the CDR3 reads CASSANWASNQPQHF. DNA for the CDR3: TGTGCCAGCAGCGCGAATTGGGCTAGCAATCAGCCCCAGCATTTT.

There are a few counts of this clonotype. The chain uses TRBV6-6 and TRBJ2-5; 7 positions match TRBD2. From germline, CDR1 is MNHNY and CDR2 SVGAGI (reference sequence). The CDR3 runs to 12 residues. J was trimmed by 3 bases and V by 8 bases; bases with no gene match: 3. DNA for the CDR3: TGTGCCAGCCTAGCGGACGAAGAGACCCAGTACTTC. Encoded protein: CASLADEETQYF.

This sequence joins TRBV10-3 and TRBJ1-2; D uncertain. The CDR3 has 14 residues. Germline assignment: CDR1 ENHRY and CDR2 SYGVKD. Trimming cost V 3 bases and J 1 base, with 9 bases left between them. CDR3 loop: CAISDLGGNYGYTF. DNA for the CDR3: TGTGCCATCAGTGATTTAGGCGGTAACTATGGCTACACCTTC.

The chain combines TRBV5-1 with TRBJ1-6, with 10 positions matching TRBD1. Looked up from germline, CDR1 is SGHRS and CDR2 is YFSETQ. The CDR3 covers 15 residues. Germline trimming cut 0 bases from V and 10 bases from J; bases unmatched to any gene: 4. CDR3 in amino acids: CASSLDGQGVSPLHF. The CDR3, as DNA: TGCGCCAGCAGCTTGGACGGACAGGGGGTATCACCCCTCCACTTT.

The chain is built from TRBV7-2 and TRBJ1-5; TRBD1 might be the D (5 bases). In germline, CDR1 is SGHTA, CDR2 FQGNSA. Trimming cost V 1 base and J 2 bases, with 15 bases left between them. The CDR3 extends over 17 amino acids. This chain's CDR3 is CASSLGLWGEGNQPQHF. The CDR3 bases are TGTGCCAGCAGCTTAGGTCTGTGGGGGGAGGGCAATCAGCCCCAGCATTTT.